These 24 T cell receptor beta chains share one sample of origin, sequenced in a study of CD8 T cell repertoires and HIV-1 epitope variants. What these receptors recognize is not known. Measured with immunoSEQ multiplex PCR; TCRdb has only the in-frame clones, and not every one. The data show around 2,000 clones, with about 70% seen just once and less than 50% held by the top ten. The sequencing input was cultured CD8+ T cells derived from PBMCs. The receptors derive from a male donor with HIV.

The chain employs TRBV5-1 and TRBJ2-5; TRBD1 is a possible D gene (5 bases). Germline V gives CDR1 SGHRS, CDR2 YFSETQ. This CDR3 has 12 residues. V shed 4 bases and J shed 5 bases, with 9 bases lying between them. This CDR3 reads CASSEAGETQYF. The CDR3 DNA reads TGCGCCAGCAGCGAGGCAGGGGAGACCCAGTACTTC.

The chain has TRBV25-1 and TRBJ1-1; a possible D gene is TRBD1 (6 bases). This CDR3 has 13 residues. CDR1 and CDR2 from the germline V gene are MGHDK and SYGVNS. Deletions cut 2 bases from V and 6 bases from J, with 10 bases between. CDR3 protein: CASSEVGQSEAFF. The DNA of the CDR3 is TGTGCCAGCAGTGAAGTCGGACAGTCTGAAGCTTTCTTT.

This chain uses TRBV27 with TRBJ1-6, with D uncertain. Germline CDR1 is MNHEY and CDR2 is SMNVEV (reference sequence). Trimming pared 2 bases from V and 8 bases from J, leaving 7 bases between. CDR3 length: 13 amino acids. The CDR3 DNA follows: TGTGCCAGCAGTTTAGCCTTTCATTCACCCCTCCACTTT. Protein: CASSLAFHSPLHF.

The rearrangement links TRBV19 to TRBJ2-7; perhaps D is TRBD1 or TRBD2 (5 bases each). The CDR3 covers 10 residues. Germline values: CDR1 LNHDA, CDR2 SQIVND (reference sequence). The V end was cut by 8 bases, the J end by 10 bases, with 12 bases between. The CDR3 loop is CASGDAPQYF. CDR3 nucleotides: TGTGCCAGTGGGGACGCGCCCCAGTACTTC.

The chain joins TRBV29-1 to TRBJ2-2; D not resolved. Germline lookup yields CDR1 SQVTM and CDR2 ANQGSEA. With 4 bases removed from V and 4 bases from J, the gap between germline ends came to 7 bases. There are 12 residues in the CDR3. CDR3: CSVVGSTGELFF. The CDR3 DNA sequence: TGCAGCGTTGTTGGCAGCACCGGGGAGCTGTTTTTT.

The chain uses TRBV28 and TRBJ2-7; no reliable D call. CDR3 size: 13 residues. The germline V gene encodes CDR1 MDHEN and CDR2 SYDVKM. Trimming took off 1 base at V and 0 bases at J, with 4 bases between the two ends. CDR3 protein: CASSLYGSYEQYF. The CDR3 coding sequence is TGTGCCAGCAGTTTATACGGCTCCTACGAGCAGTACTTC.

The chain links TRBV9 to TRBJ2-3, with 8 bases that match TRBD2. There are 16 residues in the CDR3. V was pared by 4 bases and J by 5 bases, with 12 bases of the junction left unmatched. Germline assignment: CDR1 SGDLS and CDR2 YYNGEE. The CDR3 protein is CASSPLAGPVGDTQYF. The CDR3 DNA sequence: TGTGCCAGCAGCCCTTTAGCGGGGCCTGTCGGAGATACGCAGTATTTT.

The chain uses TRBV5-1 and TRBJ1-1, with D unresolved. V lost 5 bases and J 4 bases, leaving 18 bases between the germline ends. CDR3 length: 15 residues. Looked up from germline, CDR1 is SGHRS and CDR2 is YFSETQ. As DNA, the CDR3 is TGCGCCAGCAGTTTTGGGCCCACCGGAGGCACTGAAGCTTTCTTT. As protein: CASSFGPTGGTEAFF.

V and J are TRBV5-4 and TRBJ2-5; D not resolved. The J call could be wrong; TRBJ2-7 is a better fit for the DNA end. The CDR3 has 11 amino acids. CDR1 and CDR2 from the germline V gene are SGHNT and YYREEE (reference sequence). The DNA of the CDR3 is TGTGCCAGCAGCTATTACTACGAGCAGTACTTC. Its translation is CASSYYYEQYF.

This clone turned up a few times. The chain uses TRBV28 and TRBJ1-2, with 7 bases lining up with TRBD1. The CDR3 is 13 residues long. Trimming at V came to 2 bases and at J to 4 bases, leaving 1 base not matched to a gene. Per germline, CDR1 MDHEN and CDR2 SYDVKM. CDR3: CASSLGTAYGYTF. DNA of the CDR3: TGTGCCAGCAGTTTAGGGACAGCCTATGGCTACACCTTC.

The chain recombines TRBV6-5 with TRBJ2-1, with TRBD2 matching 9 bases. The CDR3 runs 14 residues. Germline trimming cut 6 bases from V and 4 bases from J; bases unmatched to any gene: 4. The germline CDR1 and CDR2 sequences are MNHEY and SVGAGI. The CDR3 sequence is CASRPTSGYNEQFF. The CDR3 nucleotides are TGTGCCAGCAGGCCGACTAGCGGATACAATGAGCAGTTCTTC.

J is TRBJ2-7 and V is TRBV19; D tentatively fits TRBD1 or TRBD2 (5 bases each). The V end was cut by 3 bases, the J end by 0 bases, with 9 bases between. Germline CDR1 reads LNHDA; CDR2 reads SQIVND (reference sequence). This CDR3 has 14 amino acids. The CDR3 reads CASSISGLSYEQYF. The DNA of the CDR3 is TGTGCCAGTAGTATTTCGGGGCTCTCCTACGAGCAGTACTTC.

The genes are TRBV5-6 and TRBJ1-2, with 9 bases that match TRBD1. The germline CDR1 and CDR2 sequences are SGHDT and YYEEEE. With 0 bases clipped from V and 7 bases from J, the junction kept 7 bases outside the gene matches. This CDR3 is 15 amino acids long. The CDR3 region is CASSLVRDRVVGYTF. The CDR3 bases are TGTGCCAGCAGCTTGGTCCGGGACAGGGTGGTTGGCTACACCTTC. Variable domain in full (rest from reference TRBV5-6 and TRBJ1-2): DAGVTQSPTHLIKTRGQQVTLRCSPKSGHDTVSWYQQALGQGPQFIFQYYEEEERQRGNFPDRFSGHQFPNYSSELNVNALLLGDSALYLCASSLVRDRVVGYTFGSGTRLTVV.

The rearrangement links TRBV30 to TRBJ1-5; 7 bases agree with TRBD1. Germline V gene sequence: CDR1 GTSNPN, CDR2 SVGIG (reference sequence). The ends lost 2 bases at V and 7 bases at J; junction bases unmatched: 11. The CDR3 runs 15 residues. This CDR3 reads CAWSSGTAQGQPQHF. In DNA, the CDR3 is TGTGCCTGGAGTTCTGGGACAGCCCAGGGGCAGCCCCAGCATTTT.

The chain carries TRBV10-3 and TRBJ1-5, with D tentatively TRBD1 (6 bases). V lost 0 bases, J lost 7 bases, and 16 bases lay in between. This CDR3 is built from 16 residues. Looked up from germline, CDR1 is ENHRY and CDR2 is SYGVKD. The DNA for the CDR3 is TGTGCCATCAGTGAGTCGGGGGGCGCGGACTGGCAGCCCCAGCATTTT. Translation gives CAISESGGADWQPQHF.

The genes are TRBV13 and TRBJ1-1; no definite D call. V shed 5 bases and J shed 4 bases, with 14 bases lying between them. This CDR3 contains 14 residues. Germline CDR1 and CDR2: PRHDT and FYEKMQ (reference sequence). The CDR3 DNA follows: TGTGCCAGCAGCCCCAAGAGGGCTTCCACTGAAGCTTTCTTT. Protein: CASSPKRASTEAFF.

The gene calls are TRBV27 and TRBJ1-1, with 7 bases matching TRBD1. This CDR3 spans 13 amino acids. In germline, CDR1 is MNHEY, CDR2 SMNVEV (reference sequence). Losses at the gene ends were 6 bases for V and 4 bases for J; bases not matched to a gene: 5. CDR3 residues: CASRRTGSTEAFF. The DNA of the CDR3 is TGTGCCAGCAGAAGGACAGGCTCCACTGAAGCTTTCTTT.

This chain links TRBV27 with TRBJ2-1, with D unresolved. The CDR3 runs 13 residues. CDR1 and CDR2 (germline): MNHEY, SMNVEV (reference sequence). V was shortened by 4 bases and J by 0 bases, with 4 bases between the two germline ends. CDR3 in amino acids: CASSYGSYNEQFF. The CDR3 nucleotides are TGTGCCAGCAGTTACGGCTCCTACAATGAGCAGTTCTTC.

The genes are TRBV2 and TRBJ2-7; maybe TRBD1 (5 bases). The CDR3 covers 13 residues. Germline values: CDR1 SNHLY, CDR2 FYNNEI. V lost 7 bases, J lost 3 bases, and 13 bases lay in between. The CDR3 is CASTEPDSYEQYF. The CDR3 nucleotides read TGTGCCAGCACCGAACCCGACAGCTACGAGCAGTACTTC.

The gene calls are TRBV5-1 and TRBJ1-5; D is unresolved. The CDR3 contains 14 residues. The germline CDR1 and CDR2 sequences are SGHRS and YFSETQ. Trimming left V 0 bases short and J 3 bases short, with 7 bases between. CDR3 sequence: CASSLEGTNQPQHF. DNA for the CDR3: TGCGCCAGCAGCTTGGAGGGTACCAATCAGCCCCAGCATTTT.

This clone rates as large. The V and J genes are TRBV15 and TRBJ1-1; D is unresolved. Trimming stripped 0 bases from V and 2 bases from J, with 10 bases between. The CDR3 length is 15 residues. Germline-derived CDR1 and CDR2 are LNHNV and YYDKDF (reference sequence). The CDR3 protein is CATSRDRAPNTEAFF. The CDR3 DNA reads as TGTGCCACCAGCAGAGATAGGGCGCCAAACACTGAAGCTTTCTTT.

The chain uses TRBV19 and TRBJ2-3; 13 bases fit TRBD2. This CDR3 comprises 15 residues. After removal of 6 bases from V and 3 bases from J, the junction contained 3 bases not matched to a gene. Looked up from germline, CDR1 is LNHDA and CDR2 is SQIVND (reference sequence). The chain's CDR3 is CASSKLAGGTDTQYF. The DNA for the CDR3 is TGTGCCAGTAGCAAACTAGCGGGAGGGACAGATACGCAGTATTTT.

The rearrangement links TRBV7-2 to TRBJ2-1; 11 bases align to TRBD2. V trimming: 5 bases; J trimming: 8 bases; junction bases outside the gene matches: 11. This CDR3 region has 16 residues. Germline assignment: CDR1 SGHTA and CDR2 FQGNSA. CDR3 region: CASSGLAGGKGDEQFF. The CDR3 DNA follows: TGTGCCAGCAGCGGGCTAGCGGGGGGTAAGGGAGATGAGCAGTTCTTC. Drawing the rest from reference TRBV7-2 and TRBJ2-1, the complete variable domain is GAGVSQSPSNKVTEKGKDVELRCDPISGHTALYWYRQSLGQGLEFLIYFQGNSAPDKSGLPSDRFSAERTGGSVSTLTIQRTQQEDSAVYLCASSGLAGGKGDEQFFGPGTRLTVL.

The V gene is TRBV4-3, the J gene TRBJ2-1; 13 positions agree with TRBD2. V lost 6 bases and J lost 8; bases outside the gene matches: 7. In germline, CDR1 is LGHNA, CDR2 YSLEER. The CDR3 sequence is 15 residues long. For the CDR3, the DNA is TGCGCCAGCAGTGAGACTAGCGGGGGGTCCGATGAGCAGTTCTTC. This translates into CASSETSGGSDEQFF.